These 23 T cell receptor beta chains were all obtained from the same sample, sequenced in a study of metastatic and nonmetastatic thyroid tumors. Every patient was untreated before thyroid surgery. TCRdb reprocessed the PCR reads using MiXCR. The data hold roughly 4,000 clones, with 35% observed a single time. The specimen sequenced was adjacent normal tissue. The receptor source for this set is a male donor with papillary thyroid cancer or a benign thyroid nodule (not recorded which). Some clones in this sample may be carry-over from other donors' samples.

This clone turned up a few times. This rearrangement joins TRBV10-2 to TRBJ2-1; TRBD2 agrees at 12 bases. Germline CDR1 reads WSHSY; CDR2 reads SAAADI. The CDR3 is 17 residues long. V trimming: 0 bases; J trimming: 6 bases; junction bases outside the gene matches: 6. CDR3 sequence reads: CASSESVVLAGGNEQFF. CDR3 DNA: TGCGCCAGCAGTGAGTCTGTGGTACTAGCGGGAGGCAATGAGCAGTTCTTC.

This sequence joins TRBV11-2 and TRBJ2-1; D call uncertain. The V end was cut by 3 bases, the J end by 9 bases, with 6 bases between. Per germline, CDR1 SGHAT and CDR2 FQNNGV. The CDR3 spans 11 residues. In DNA form, the CDR3 reads TGTGCCAGCAGCTTGGAAAGTGAGCAGTTCTTC. Protein product: CASSLESEQFF.

The genes are TRBV7-2 and TRBJ2-3; D may be TRBD2 (5 bases). This CDR3 comprises 14 residues. CDR1 and CDR2 (germline): SGHTA, FQGNSA. Deletions cut 0 bases from V and 3 bases from J, with 7 bases between. CDR3 protein: CASSLAEATDTQYF. In nucleotides, the CDR3 is TGTGCCAGCAGCTTAGCGGAGGCAACAGATACGCAGTATTTT.

This clone was counted ten times or more. The chain carries TRBV20-1 and TRBJ2-7, with 8 positions matching TRBD2. Germline assignment: CDR1 DFQATT and CDR2 SNEGSKA (reference sequence). This CDR3 is built from 15 residues. Losses at the gene ends were 3 bases for V and 7 bases for J; bases not matched to a gene: 14. CDR3 loop: CSARAASGQTEEQYF. The CDR3 DNA follows: TGCAGTGCTAGGGCGGCTAGCGGGCAAACCGAAGAGCAGTACTTC.

The chain links TRBV5-1 to TRBJ1-3, with D maybe TRBD1 (5 bases). V gave up 2 bases and J gave up 0 bases, with 15 bases separating them. This CDR3 region has 17 residues. Germline V CDR1 and CDR2: SGHRS, YFSETQ. Here the CDR3 DNA reads TGCGCCAGCAGCTTCCAGTCGGGGACGAGCTCTGGAAACACCATATATTTT. Translation gives CASSFQSGTSSGNTIYF.

This chain connects TRBV6-5 to TRBJ2-1, with D unresolved. Trimming took 4 bases from V and 8 from J, leaving 12 bases between them. Germline loops: CDR1 MNHEY, CDR2 SVGAGI. This CDR3 is built from 13 residues. Here the CDR3 reads CASSSPRADEQFF. The CDR3 nucleotides read TGTGCCAGCAGTTCCCCACGCGCGGATGAGCAGTTCTTC.

This clone has more than one count but fewer than ten. The chain recombines TRBV6-2 or TRBV6-3 with TRBJ2-2; D is ambiguous. This CDR3 has 12 amino acids. Germline CDR1 reads MNHEY; CDR2 reads SVGEGT. V dropped 6 bases and J dropped 7 bases, with 9 bases sitting between them. The CDR3 DNA sequence: TGTGCCAGCAGCCCTATGGGCGGGGAGCTGTTTTTT. It encodes CASSPMGGELFF.

A few counts support this clone. This CDR3 reads CASSPRQGANSPLHF. CDR3 nucleotides: TGTGCCAGTAGTCCTCGACAGGGGGCTAATTCACCCCTCCACTTT. This chain uses TRBV19 with TRBJ1-6; 10 positions agree with TRBD1. Unmatched junction bases numbered 4, after V lost 5 bases and J lost 6 bases. The germline CDR1 and CDR2 sequences are LNHDA and SQIVND (reference sequence). The CDR3 consists of 15 residues.

The gene calls are TRBV12-3 or TRBV12-4 and TRBJ2-1; the match to TRBD2 covers 12 bases. The CDR3 runs to 15 residues. The V gene end was trimmed by 6 bases and the J gene end by 4 bases; junction bases not matched to a gene: 4. CDR3 protein: CASSDGTSGYNEQFF. The CDR3 bases are TGTGCCAGCAGCGACGGGACTAGCGGGTACAATGAGCAGTTCTTC.

The V call is TRBV11-2, the J call TRBJ2-7; 10 bases agree with TRBD2. J lost 6 bases, V lost 5 bases, and 10 bases had no gene match. CDR1 is SGHAT and CDR2 is FQNNGV in the germline V gene. The CDR3 sequence is 15 residues long. CDR3 DNA: TGTGCCAGCAGCCCCTCAGCGGGAGGGCCGGTCGAGCAGTACTTC. This gives the protein CASSPSAGGPVEQYF.

The chain recombines TRBV27 with TRBJ2-1; D is ambiguous. The V end was cut by 3 bases, the J end by 2 bases, with 11 bases between. The CDR3 contains 15 residues. Germline V gene sequence: CDR1 MNHEY, CDR2 SMNVEV (reference sequence). The chain's CDR3 is CASSLQTGTYNEQFF. The CDR3 region has the DNA TGTGCCAGCAGTTTGCAGACTGGGACCTACAATGAGCAGTTCTTC.

This clone was detected only a few times. The chain has TRBV11-2 and TRBJ2-3; maybe TRBD1 (6 bases). Per the germline V gene, CDR1 is SGHAT and CDR2 is FQNNGV. V lost 4 bases and J 5 bases, leaving 10 bases between the germline ends. The CDR3 is made up of 13 amino acids. In nucleotides, the CDR3 is TGTGCCAGCAGCTGGGCAGGGGTAGATACGCAGTATTTT. Amino acid sequence: CASSWAGVDTQYF. Based on the CDR3 plus reference TRBV11-2 and TRBJ2-3, the full variable domain is EAGVAQSPRYKIIEKRQSVAFWCNPISGHATLYWYQQILGQGPKLLIQFQNNGVVDDSQLPKDRFSAERLKGVDSTLKIQPAKLEDSAVYLCASSWAGVDTQYFGPGTRLTVL.

This clone was counted between two and nine times. This chain links TRBV6-1 with TRBJ2-7; no clear D. V lost 8 bases to trimming and J lost 1 base, with 6 bases between them. The CDR3 totals 11 residues. Looked up from germline, CDR1 is MNHNS and CDR2 is SASEGT. The CDR3 region has the DNA TGTGCCAGCTCCCGGTCCTACGAGCAGTACTTC. It yields the protein CASSRSYEQYF.

This rearrangement joins TRBV5-1 to TRBJ2-3, with 9 nucleotides matching TRBD1. From germline, CDR1 is SGHRS and CDR2 YFSETQ. Unmatched junction bases numbered 9, after V lost 4 bases and J lost 6 bases. The CDR3 consists of 15 residues. CDR3 in amino acids: CASSDTGGRADTQYF. The CDR3, as DNA: TGCGCCAGCAGCGACACAGGGGGCAGGGCGGATACGCAGTATTTT.

The rearrangement links TRBV5-5 to TRBJ2-5, with 7 bases fitting TRBD1. V lost 0 bases, J lost 2 bases, and 4 bases stayed unmatched. Per germline, CDR1 SGHKS and CDR2 YYEKEE (reference sequence). The CDR3 has 15 residues. The CDR3 sequence: CASSLVVRGQETQYF. CDR3 sequence (DNA): TGTGCCAGCAGCTTGGTTGTCAGGGGGCAAGAGACCCAGTACTTC.

This chain uses TRBV11-2 with TRBJ1-1, with D unresolved. Trimming left V 4 bases short and J 1 base short, with 1 base between. The CDR3 loop spans 11 amino acids. Germline V gene data show CDR1 as SGHAT and CDR2 as FQNNGV. The CDR3 DNA reads as TGTGCCAGCAGCTCGAACACTGAAGCTTTCTTT. Its protein is CASSSNTEAFF. The variable domain in full, with the rest retrieved from reference TRBV11-2 and TRBJ1-1, is EAGVAQSPRYKIIEKRQSVAFWCNPISGHATLYWYQQILGQGPKLLIQFQNNGVVDDSQLPKDRFSAERLKGVDSTLKIQPAKLEDSAVYLCASSSNTEAFFGQGTRLTVV.

This clone ranks as large (0.1 to 1%). This chain uses TRBV12-3 or TRBV12-4 with TRBJ1-5; D may be TRBD1 (6 bases). The CDR3 loop spans 15 amino acids. V lost 2 bases, J lost 7 bases, and 15 bases lay in between. This CDR3 reads CASSLSAGAGQPQHF. The CDR3 nucleotides are TGTGCCAGCAGTTTATCCGCAGGGGCGGGACAGCCCCAGCATTTT.

The gene calls are TRBV2 and TRBJ2-2; no reliable D call. CDR3 size: 15 residues. The ends were cut back, 5 bases at V and 4 bases at J, with 14 bases in the middle. Germline CDR1 SNHLY, CDR2 FYNNEI. The CDR3 DNA reads as TGTGCCAGCAGTTTCGACCCGCCGGCCACCGGGGAGCTGTTTTTT. This translates into CASSFDPPATGELFF.

The rearrangement joins TRBV10-3 to TRBJ1-2; D is uncertain. Trimming cost V 4 bases and J 4 bases, with 10 bases left between them. The CDR3 consists of 13 residues. Germline loops: CDR1 ENHRY, CDR2 SYGVKD. The CDR3, as DNA: TGTGCCATCAGTGGGTCGCCCGGCTATGGCTACACCTTC. Encoded protein: CAISGSPGYGYTF.

This clone was seen once. CDR3 protein: CASSYTSGSRNEQFF. The CDR3 nucleotides read TGTGCCAGCAGCTATACGAGCGGGAGTAGGAATGAGCAGTTCTTC. The rearrangement links TRBV11-2 to TRBJ2-1, with TRBD2 matching over 8 bases. The CDR3 consists of 15 residues. Germline V CDR1 and CDR2: SGHAT, FQNNGV. V was clipped by 4 bases and J by 7 bases; unmatched bases: 9. Filled out from reference TRBV11-2 and TRBJ2-1, the complete variable domain reads EAGVAQSPRYKIIEKRQSVAFWCNPISGHATLYWYQQILGQGPKLLIQFQNNGVVDDSQLPKDRFSAERLKGVDSTLKIQPAKLEDSAVYLCASSYTSGSRNEQFFGPGTRLTVL.

This clone has just a few counts. J is TRBJ2-5 and V is TRBV24-1; 7 bases line up with TRBD1. The ends lost 4 bases at V and 0 bases at J; junction bases unmatched: 1. CDR3 size: 14 residues. The germline gives CDR1 KGHDR, CDR2 SFDVKD. This chain's CDR3 is CATSEDRYQETQYF. CDR3 in DNA: TGTGCCACCAGTGAGGACAGGTACCAAGAGACCCAGTACTTC.

Only a few counts were recorded for this clone. This rearrangement joins TRBV2 to TRBJ1-1; no clear D gene. Germline CDR1 is SNHLY and CDR2 is FYNNEI. Trimming shortened V by 1 base and J by 3 bases, and 9 bases separated the two germline ends. The CDR3 is 14 residues long. CDR3 nucleotide sequence: TGTGCCAGCAGTGAAGATAGGAGGGACACTGAAGCTTTCTTT. It specifies CASSEDRRDTEAFF.

The genes are TRBV12-5 and TRBJ1-2; D is unresolved. This CDR3 contains 18 residues. Germline CDR1 is LGHNT and CDR2 is FRNRAP. V lost 0 bases to trimming and J lost 0 bases, with 17 bases between them. The CDR3 is CASGLVTRGLTPNYGYTF. The CDR3 region has the DNA TGTGCTAGTGGTTTGGTTACCCGCGGTTTAACTCCTAACTATGGCTACACCTTC.